The clone carrying this T cell receptor (beta chain) was found a few times. These data belong to a study of T cell repertoires in cytomegalovirus infection. Study context: A matching HLA type, together with CMV infection, was signaled by public TCR beta signatures.

CDR1 and CDR2 from the germline V gene are MNHNY and SVGAGI (reference sequence). V was shortened by 10 bases and J by 1 base, with 16 bases between the two germline ends. The CDR3 is made up of 15 amino acids. TCRdb independently ran MiXCR on the reads; one entry per CDR3 protein. This table has 350,000 to 500,000 distinct CDR3 sequences, roughly a third appearing once. V gene TRBV6-6 combines with J gene TRBJ2-2, with D uncertain. The specimen sequenced was PBMCs. The clonotype was recovered from a human donor in good health (CMV status not recorded). Some clones in this sample may be carry-over from other donors' samples. This CDR3 is CAIPLGAGNTGELFF. CDR3 bases: TGTGCCATCCCGCTAGGTGCAGGGAACACCGGGGAGCTGTTTTTT.